The T cell receptor (beta chain) under discussion was sequenced for a study of blood T cells in healthy people across ages. Background on the study: Template switching recovered approximately one barcoded beta molecule for every two T cells.

In terms of origin and age, donors were healthy Caucasian individuals from Russia aged 6 to 90. The CDR3 runs 12 residues. The germline V gene encodes CDR1 DFQATT and CDR2 SNEGSKA (reference sequence). Study-level results: Versus aged donors, long-lived donors had higher diversity and more naive CD4+ cells. Expanded clonotype shifts may have been confounded, as the donors had an unknown CMV status.

Primers used in a second PCR of about 7 to 11 cycles were a sample-barcoded 5' primer and a J-beta primer mix. TCRdb re-called the 5' RACE reads through MiXCR, storing one row per CDR3 protein. Altogether 380,000 or so distinct CDR3 sequences are present, about half being singletons, with the ten largest covering under 60%. In regard to this clonotype: Its specificity is unknown. One end of the junction is discordant with germline, which a read error may explain.

This sequence originates from a man in his 60s in good health. The chain is built from TRBV20-1 and TRBJ2-1, with D perhaps assigned TRBD1 or TRBD2 (6 bases each). The sequencing sample was made of blood. The chain's CDR3 is CSAIRRGDERFF. The CDR3 nucleotides are TGCAGTGCTATCCGGAGGGGGGATGAGCGGTTCTTC.